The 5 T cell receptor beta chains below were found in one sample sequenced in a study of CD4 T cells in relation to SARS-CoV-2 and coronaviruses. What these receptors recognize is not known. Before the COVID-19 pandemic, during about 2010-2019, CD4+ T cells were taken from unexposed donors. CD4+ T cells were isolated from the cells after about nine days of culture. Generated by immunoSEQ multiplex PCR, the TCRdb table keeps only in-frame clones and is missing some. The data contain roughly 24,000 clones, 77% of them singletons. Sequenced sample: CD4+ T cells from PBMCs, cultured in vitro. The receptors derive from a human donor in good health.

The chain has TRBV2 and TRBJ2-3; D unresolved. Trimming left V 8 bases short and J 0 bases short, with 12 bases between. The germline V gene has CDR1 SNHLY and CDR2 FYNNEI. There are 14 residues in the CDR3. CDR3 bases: TGTGCCAGCCGAGTCCTCGGCAGCACAGATACGCAGTATTTT. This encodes CASRVLGSTDTQYF.

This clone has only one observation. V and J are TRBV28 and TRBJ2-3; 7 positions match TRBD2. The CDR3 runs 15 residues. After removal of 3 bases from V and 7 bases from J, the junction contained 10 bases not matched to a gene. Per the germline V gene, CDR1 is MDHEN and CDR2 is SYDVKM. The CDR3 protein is CASSFLDPAGYTQYF. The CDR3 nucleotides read TGTGCCAGCAGTTTTCTGGACCCAGCGGGATATACGCAGTATTTT.

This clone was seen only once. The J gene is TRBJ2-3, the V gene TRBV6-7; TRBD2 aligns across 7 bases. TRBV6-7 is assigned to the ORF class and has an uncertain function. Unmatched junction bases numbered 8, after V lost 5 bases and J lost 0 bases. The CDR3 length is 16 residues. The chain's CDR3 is CASSTGGQTSTDTQYF. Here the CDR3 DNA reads TGTGCCAGCAGTACGGGGGGTCAAACTAGCACAGATACGCAGTATTTT.

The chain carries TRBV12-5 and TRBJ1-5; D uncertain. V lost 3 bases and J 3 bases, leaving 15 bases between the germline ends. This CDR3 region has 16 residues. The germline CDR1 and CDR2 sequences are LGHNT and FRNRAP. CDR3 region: CASGFVAEKYNQPQHF. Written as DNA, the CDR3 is TGTGCTAGTGGTTTTGTGGCGGAGAAGTACAATCAGCCCCAGCATTTT.

This CDR3 reads CAISEPGYEQYF. The CDR3 nucleotides read TGTGCCATCAGTGAGCCCGGCTACGAGCAGTACTTC. The chain combines TRBV10-3 with TRBJ2-7; no clear D gene. The CDR3 has 12 residues. Trimming cost V 2 bases and J 3 bases, with 5 bases left between them. Germline V gene data show CDR1 as ENHRY and CDR2 as SYGVKD.